This TCR beta chain was retrieved from a study of cytomegalovirus exposure and HLA in healthy donors. Both 60 Vbeta primers and 13 Jbeta primers went into the PCR. Sequenced by immunoSEQ multiplex PCR; TCRdb stores in-frame clones only, minus some. In the table there are some 100,000 clones, 75% to 85% of which are singletons. Deletions cut 0 bases from V and 6 bases from J, with 7 bases between. Germline loops: CDR1 SGHKS, CDR2 YYEKEE (reference sequence). The CDR3 runs to 13 residues. This receptor was identified in a woman aged 45-59 years in good health and CMV-seropositive. The sample was PBMCs. The V gene is TRBV5-5, the J gene TRBJ2-1; D is unclear. The CDR3 DNA is TGTGCCAGCAGCTTGGCCGAGATCAATGAGCAGTTCTTC. It codes for CASSLAEINEQFF.